This T cell receptor (beta chain) emerged from a study of CXCR3-negative and CXCR3-positive naive CD8 T cells. Study-wide results and caveats: Both naive subsets, CXCR3-negative and CXCR3-positive, displayed similar TRBV-TRBJ usage, unlike memory cells. For memory CD8+ cells diversity was much lower, but both naive subsets had comparably high diversity. TRB CDR3 properties served as the basis for inferring TCR strength, and surface CD5 was comparable between naive subsets.

The study made its TRB cDNA libraries by 5' RACE, adding UMI labels. Each CDR3 protein gets one entry in TCRdb, which reprocessed the 5' RACE reads and gives no DNA. Its clone listing holds 92,000 or so distinct CDR3 sequences. As to this clonotype: Antigen unknown.

The material sequenced was naive CXCR3- CD8+ T cells from blood. As to subset: CD45RO-CCR7+CD27+CD95- naive CD8+ T cells lacking CXCR3 (TNR3-). The sequence came from a human donor in good health. Some clones in this sample may be carry-over from other donors' samples.

This CDR3 is CASSPRGGGNIQYF. The chain employs TRBV28 and TRBJ2-4; TCRdb's assignment of TRBD1 cannot be checked, as there is no DNA. The CDR3 has 14 amino acids. Looked up from germline, CDR1 is MDHEN and CDR2 is SYDVKM. The entire variable domain, with the rest obtained from reference TRBV28 and TRBJ2-4, is as follows: DVKVTQSSRYLVKRTGEKVFLECVQDMDHENMFWYRQDPGLGLRLIYFSYDVKMKEKGDIPEGYSVSREKKERFSLILESASTNQTSMYLCASSPRGGGNIQYFGAGTRLSVL.